This T cell receptor (beta chain) was obtained from a study of T cell repertoires in cytomegalovirus infection. For the study at large: Both a matching HLA type and CMV infection were indicated by public TCR beta signatures.

The CDR3 has 14 amino acids. V was clipped by 6 bases and J by 1 base; unmatched bases: 3. Per the germline V gene, CDR1 is LNHDA and CDR2 is SQIVND (reference sequence). General study points: Carriage of CMV together with the relevant HLA was identifiable through cumulative public TCR beta family frequency. Predominance within the ex vivo response was attributable to HLA-C-restricted CMV-specific TCR beta clonotypes.

MiXCR was run by TCRdb on the reads, yielding one entry per CDR3 protein. The table lists approximately 190,000 distinct CDR3 sequences, less than 9.5% of them singletons. A word on this clonotype: What it binds is unknown.

This receptor was taken from a human donor in good health (CMV status not recorded). Some clones in this sample may be carry-over from other donors' samples. The sample consisted of PBMCs. The V call is TRBV19, the J call TRBJ1-2, with TRBD1 identical over 9 bases. The CDR3 DNA reads TGTGCCAGTAGAAAGGACAGGGGTAACTATGGCTACACCTTC. It specifies CASRKDRGNYGYTF.